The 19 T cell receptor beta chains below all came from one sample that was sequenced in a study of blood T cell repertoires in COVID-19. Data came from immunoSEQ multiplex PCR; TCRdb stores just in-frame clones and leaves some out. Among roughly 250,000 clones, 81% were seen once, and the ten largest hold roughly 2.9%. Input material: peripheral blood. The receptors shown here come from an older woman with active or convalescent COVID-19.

The CDR3 loop is CASSAGTGGNSPLHF. The CDR3 region has the DNA TGCGCCAGCAGCGCGGGGACAGGGGGTAATTCACCCCTCCACTTT. V is TRBV5-1 and J is TRBJ1-6, with TRBD1 matching 11 bases. With V trimmed by 4 bases and J by 6 bases, 3 bases remained unmatched. From germline, CDR1 is SGHRS and CDR2 YFSETQ. The CDR3 consists of 15 residues.

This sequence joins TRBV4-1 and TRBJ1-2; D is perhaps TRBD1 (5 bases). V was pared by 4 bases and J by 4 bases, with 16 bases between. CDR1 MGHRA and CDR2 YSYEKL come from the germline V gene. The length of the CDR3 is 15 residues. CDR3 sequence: CASSPVAGDLYGYTF. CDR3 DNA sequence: TGCGCCAGCAGCCCAGTTGCGGGGGACCTCTATGGCTACACCTTC.

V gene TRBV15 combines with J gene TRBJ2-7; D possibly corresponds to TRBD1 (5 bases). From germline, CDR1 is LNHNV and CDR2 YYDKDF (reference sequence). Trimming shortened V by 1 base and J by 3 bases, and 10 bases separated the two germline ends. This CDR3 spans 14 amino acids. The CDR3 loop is CATSRAWQGYEQYF. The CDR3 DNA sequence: TGTGCCACCAGCAGAGCTTGGCAGGGCTACGAGCAGTACTTC.

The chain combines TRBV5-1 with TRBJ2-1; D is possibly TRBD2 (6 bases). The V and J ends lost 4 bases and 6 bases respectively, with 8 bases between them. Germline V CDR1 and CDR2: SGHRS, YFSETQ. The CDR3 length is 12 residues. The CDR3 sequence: CASSPGLNEQFF. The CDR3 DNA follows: TGCGCCAGCAGCCCGGGACTCAATGAGCAGTTCTTC.

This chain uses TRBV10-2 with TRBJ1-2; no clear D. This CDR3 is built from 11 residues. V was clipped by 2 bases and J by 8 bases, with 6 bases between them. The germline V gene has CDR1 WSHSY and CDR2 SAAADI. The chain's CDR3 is CASSEGLGYTF. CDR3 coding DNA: TGCGCCAGCAGTGAGGGGCTGGGCTACACCTTC.

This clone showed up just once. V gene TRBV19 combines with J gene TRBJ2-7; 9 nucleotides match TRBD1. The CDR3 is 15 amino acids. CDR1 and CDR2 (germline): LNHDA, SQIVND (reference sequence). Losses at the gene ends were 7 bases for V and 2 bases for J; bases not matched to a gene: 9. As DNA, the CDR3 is TGTGCCAGTACCAAACAGGGGGCTGGGCCCTACGAGCAGTACTTC. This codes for CASTKQGAGPYEQYF.

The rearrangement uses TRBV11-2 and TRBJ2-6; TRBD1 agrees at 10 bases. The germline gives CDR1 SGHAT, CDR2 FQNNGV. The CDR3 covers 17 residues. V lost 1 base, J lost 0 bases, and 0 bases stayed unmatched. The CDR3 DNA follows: TGTGCCAGCAGCTTAGGACAGGGGGCCTCTGGGGCCAACGTCCTGACTTTC. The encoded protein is CASSLGQGASGANVLTF.

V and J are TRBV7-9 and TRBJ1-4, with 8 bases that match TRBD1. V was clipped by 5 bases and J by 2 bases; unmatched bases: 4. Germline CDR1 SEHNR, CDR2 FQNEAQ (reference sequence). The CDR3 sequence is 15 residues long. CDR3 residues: CASSVQGATNEKLFF. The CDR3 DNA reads TGTGCCAGCAGCGTGCAGGGGGCTACTAATGAAAAACTGTTTTTT.

CDR3 in DNA: TGTGCCAGCAGCCAAGGGCGGGGCACAGATACGCAGTATTTT. Amino acids: CASSQGRGTDTQYF. This chain links TRBV3-1 (or the pseudogene TRBV3-2) with TRBJ2-3; perhaps TRBD2 as D (5 bases). This CDR3 spans 14 amino acids. V was pared by 1 base and J by 1 base, with 6 bases between. The germline V gene has CDR1 LGHDT and CDR2 YNNKEL (reference sequence).

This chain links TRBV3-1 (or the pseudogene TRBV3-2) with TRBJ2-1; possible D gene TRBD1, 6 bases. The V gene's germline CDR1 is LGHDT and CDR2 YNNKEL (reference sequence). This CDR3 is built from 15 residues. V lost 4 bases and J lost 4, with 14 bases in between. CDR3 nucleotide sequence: TGTGCCAGCAGCCTGTACAGGGAAATTTACAATGAGCAGTTCTTC. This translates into CASSLYREIYNEQFF.

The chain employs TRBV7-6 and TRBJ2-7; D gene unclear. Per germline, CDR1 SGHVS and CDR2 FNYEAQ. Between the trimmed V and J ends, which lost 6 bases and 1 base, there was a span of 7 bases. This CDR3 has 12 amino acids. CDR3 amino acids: CASSSNSYEQYF. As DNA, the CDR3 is TGTGCCAGCAGTTCAAATTCCTACGAGCAGTACTTC.

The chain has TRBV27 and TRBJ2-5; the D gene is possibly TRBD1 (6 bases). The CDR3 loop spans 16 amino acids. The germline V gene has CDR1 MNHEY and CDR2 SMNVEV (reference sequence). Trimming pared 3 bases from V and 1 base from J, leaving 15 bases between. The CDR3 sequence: CASSFWNRAPQETQYF. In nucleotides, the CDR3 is TGTGCCAGCAGTTTTTGGAACAGGGCGCCCCAAGAGACCCAGTACTTC.

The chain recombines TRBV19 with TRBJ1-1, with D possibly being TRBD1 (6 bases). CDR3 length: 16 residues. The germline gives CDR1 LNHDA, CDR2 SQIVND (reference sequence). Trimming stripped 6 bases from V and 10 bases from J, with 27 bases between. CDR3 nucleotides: TGTGCCAGTAGCCCGGCAGGGCGCGGGGGGCGAGGTATAGCTTTCTTT. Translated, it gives CASSPAGRGGRGIAFF.

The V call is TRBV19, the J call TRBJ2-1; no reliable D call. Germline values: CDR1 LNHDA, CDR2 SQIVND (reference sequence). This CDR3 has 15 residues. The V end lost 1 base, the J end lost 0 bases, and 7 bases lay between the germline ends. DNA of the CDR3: TGTGCCAGTAGTATAGGGGCCAGCTCCTACAATGAGCAGTTCTTC. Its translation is CASSIGASSYNEQFF.

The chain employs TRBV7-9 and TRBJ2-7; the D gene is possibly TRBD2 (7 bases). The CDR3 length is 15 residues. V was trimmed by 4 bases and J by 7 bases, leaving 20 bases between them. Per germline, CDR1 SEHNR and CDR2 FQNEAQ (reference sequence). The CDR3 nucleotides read TGTGCCAGCAGCTCCCCGGGGGCGGGGGTGGAGGAGCAGTACTTC. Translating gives CASSSPGAGVEEQYF.

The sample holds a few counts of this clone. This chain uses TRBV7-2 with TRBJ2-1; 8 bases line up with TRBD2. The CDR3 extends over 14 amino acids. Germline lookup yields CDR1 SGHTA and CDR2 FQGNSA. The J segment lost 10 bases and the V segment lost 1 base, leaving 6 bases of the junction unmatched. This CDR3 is CASSLESQRGEQFF. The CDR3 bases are TGTGCCAGCAGCTTAGAGAGCCAGCGGGGGGAGCAGTTCTTC.

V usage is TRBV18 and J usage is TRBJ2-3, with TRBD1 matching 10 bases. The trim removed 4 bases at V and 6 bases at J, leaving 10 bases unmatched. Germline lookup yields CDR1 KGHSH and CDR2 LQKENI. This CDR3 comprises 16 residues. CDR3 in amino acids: CASSQRTGGVIDTQYF. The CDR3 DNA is TGTGCCAGCTCACAGAGGACAGGGGGGGTCATTGATACGCAGTATTTT.

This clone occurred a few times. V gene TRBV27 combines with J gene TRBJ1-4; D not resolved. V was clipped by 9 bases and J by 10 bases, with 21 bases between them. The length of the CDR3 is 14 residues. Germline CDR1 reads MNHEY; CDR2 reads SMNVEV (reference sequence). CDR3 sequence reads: CARPPGVMSGKLFF. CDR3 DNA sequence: TGTGCCAGACCCCCTGGAGTAATGTCGGGAAAACTGTTTTTT.

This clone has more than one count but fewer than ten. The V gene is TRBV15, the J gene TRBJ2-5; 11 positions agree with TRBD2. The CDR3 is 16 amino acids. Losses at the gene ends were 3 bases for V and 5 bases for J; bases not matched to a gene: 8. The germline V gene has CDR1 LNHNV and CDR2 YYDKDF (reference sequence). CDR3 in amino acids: CATSSLLAGAEETQYF. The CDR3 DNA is TGTGCCACCAGCAGTTTACTAGCGGGGGCGGAGGAGACCCAGTACTTC.